This is a list of T cell receptor beta chains from one sample in a study of cytomegalovirus exposure and HLA in healthy donors. The data were produced by immunoSEQ multiplex PCR, yet TCRdb's version contains in-frame clones alone and is incomplete. Recorded for this sample: approximately 50,000 clones. Sequencing used PBMCs. The receptors were sampled from a male donor in good health and CMV-seronegative. Each CDR3 is given with its conserved first and last residue. Each record gives: D gene, V gene, J gene, CDR3 DNA, CDR3 protein. The D gene is left open where the match is weak.

>-|TRBV6-5|TRBJ1-1
TGTGCCAGCAGTTACTCGATCCCTACAGGGAACACTGAAGCTTTCTTT
CASSYSIPTGNTEAFF
>TRBD1|TRBV5-1|TRBJ1-5
TGCGCCAGCAGCTTGGGTCCAGGGGCAGGGGGTCAGCCCCAGCATTTT
CASSLGPGAGGQPQHF
>TRBD1|TRBV5-1|TRBJ1-1
TGCGCCAGCAGCGGGGACAGGGGTTTAATCACTGAAGCTTTCTTT
CASSGDRGLITEAFF
>TRBD1|TRBV27|TRBJ1-1
TGTGCCAGCAGTTTATCGGGACAGGGTCCGGGGGGAGCTTTCTTT
CASSLSGQGPGGAFF
>TRBD1|TRBV4-3|TRBJ1-1
TGCGCCAGCAGCCAAGTCGTAGCAGGGGGGTTCACTGAAGCTTTCTTT
CASSQVVAGGFTEAFF
>-|TRBV6-5|TRBJ2-7
TGTGCCAGCAGTCCCCGTGGGAGGAGCGAGCAGTACTTC
CASSPRGRSEQYF
>-|TRBV5-4|TRBJ1-1
TGTGCCAGCAGCTTCGGGGGGAACACTGAAGCTTTCTTT
CASSFGGNTEAFF
>-|TRBV5-1|TRBJ1-2
TGCGCCAGCAGCTTGGGACAGGACGGCTACACCTTC
CASSLGQDGYTF
>-|TRBV6-5|TRBJ1-4
TGTGCCAGCAGTTCCGGGACACCCTTCCTTAATGAAAAACTGTTTTTT
CASSSGTPFLNEKLFF
>-|TRBV5-6|TRBJ1-5
TGTGCCAGCAGCTCCGGGGGGGCCGGGAGAGCCCAGCATTTT
CASSSGGAGRAQHF
>TRBD1|TRBV2|TRBJ2-7
TGTGCCAGCAGTGAAGTGGGGACAGGGGCGATCGAGCAGTACTTC
CASSEVGTGAIEQYF
>TRBD1|TRBV6-5|TRBJ2-7
TGTGCCAGCAGTGGGCCGGGACAGGGGGCCTACGAGCAGTACTTC
CASSGPGQGAYEQYF
>-|TRBV18|TRBJ1-4
TGTGCCAGCTCACGGACAGAGAGCTATCAAAAACTGTTTTTT
CASSRTESYQKLFF
>TRBD1|TRBV19|TRBJ1-2
TGTGCTAGTAGTAGCGGGACAGCGAAACGGTTCTATGGCTACACCTTC
CASSSGTAKRFYGYTF
>TRBD1|TRBV2|TRBJ1-1
TGTGCCAGCTGGATACAGGGGCCTGAAGCTTTCTTT
CASWIQGPEAFF
>TRBD1|TRBV18|TRBJ2-1
TGTGCCAGCTCACGTTATGGGACAGGGGTGCCGGGGTCCAAGGGCGAGCAGTTCTTC
CASSRYGTGVPGSKGEQFF
>-|TRBV7-6|TRBJ2-3
TGTGCCAGCAGCTTAGGCGGGGAACCAGATACGCAGTATTTT
CASSLGGEPDTQYF
>-|TRBV4-3|TRBJ2-3
TGCGCCAGCAGCCCCTTACTTACCTGGTCTTACACAGATACGCAGTATTTT
CASSPLLTWSYTDTQYF
>-|TRBV29-1|TRBJ2-1
TGCAGCGTTGAAACAGGCAGGGTCAGGGAGCAGTTCTTC
CSVETGRVREQFF
>TRBD1|TRBV29-1|TRBJ1-5
TGCAGCGTCATGGACAGGGAGAGTAATCAGCCCCAGCATTTT
CSVMDRESNQPQHF
>-|TRBV6-6|TRBJ2-3
TGTGCCAGCACAGGGCTGGGGACAGATACGCAGTATTTT
CASTGLGTDTQYF
>TRBD1|TRBV7-9|TRBJ1-1
TGTGCCAGCAGCTTGTACAGGGGGGCAGGGAACACTGAAGCTTTCTTT
CASSLYRGAGNTEAFF
>-|TRBV6-1|TRBJ2-7
TGTGCCAGCAATCAGGGGCTTGGCAACGAGCAGTACTTC
CASNQGLGNEQYF
>-|TRBV6-5|TRBJ2-1
TGTGCCAGCAGTTACAACAGGTTCGATGAGCAGTTCTTC
CASSYNRFDEQFF
>TRBD1|TRBV30|TRBJ2-5
TGTGCCTGCAGGGGGCAAGAGACCCAGTACTTC
CACRGQETQYF
>-|TRBV18|TRBJ2-5
TGTGCCAGCTCAGACGAAACAGACCCAAGGGAGACCCAGTACTTC
CASSDETDPRETQYF
>TRBD1|TRBV7-6|TRBJ2-1
TGTGCCAGCAGCTTAGAGGCCGGGACAGGGGTCAATGAGCAGTTCTTC
CASSLEAGTGVNEQFF
>TRBD1|TRBV6-5|TRBJ1-5
TGTGCCAGCAGACACGACAGGGGGGTCAATCAGCCCCAGCATTTT
CASRHDRGVNQPQHF